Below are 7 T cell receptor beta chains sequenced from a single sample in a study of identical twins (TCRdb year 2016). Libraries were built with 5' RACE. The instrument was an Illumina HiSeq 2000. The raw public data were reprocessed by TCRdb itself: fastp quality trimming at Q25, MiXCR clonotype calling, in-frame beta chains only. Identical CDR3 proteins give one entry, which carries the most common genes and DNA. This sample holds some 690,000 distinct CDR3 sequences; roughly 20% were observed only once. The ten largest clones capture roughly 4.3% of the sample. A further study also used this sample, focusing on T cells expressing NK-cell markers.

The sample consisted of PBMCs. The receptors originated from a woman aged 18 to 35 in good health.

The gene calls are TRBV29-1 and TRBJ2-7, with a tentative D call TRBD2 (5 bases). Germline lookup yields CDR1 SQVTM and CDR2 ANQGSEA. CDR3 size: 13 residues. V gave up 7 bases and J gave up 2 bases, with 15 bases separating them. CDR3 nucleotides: TGCAGCGCCGGGATGGGGTTCCCCTACGAGCAGTACTTC. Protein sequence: CSAGMGFPYEQYF.

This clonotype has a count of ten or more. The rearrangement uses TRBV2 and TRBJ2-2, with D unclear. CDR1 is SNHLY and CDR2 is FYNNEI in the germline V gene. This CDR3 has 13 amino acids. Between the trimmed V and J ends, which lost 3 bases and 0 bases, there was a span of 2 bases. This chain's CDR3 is CASSEANTGELFF. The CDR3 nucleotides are TGTGCCAGCAGTGAGGCGAACACCGGGGAGCTGTTTTTT.

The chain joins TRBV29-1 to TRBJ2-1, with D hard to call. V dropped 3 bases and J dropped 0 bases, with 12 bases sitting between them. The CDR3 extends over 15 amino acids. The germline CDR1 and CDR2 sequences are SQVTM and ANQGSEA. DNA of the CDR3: TGCAGCGTTGATATACCAGGTCGCTCCTACAATGAGCAGTTCTTC. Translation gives CSVDIPGRSYNEQFF.

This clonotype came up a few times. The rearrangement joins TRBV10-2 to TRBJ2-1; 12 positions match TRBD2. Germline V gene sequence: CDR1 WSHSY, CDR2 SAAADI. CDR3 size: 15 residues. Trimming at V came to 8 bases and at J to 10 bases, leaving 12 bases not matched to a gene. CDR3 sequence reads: CASSRTSGTGVEQFF. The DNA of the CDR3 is TGCGCCAGCTCTCGGACTAGCGGGACCGGGGTCGAGCAGTTCTTC.

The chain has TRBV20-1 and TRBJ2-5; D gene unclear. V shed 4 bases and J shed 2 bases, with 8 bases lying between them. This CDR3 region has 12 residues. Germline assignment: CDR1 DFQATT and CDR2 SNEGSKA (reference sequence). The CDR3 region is CSANYRQETQYF. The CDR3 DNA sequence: TGCAGTGCTAACTACCGTCAAGAGACCCAGTACTTC.

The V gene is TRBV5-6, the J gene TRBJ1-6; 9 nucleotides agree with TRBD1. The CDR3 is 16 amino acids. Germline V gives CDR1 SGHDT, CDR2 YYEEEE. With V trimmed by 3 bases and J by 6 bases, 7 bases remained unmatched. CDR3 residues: CASSSGQGNFNSPLHF. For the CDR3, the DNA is TGTGCCAGCAGCTCGGGACAGGGCAATTTTAATTCACCCCTCCACTTT.

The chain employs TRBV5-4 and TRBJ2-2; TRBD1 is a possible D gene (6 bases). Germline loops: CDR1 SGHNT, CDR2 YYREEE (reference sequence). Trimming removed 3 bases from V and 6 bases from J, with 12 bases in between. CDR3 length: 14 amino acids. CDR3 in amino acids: CASSSQYRAGELFF. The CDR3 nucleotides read TGTGCCAGCAGCTCCCAGTACAGGGCCGGGGAGCTGTTTTTT.